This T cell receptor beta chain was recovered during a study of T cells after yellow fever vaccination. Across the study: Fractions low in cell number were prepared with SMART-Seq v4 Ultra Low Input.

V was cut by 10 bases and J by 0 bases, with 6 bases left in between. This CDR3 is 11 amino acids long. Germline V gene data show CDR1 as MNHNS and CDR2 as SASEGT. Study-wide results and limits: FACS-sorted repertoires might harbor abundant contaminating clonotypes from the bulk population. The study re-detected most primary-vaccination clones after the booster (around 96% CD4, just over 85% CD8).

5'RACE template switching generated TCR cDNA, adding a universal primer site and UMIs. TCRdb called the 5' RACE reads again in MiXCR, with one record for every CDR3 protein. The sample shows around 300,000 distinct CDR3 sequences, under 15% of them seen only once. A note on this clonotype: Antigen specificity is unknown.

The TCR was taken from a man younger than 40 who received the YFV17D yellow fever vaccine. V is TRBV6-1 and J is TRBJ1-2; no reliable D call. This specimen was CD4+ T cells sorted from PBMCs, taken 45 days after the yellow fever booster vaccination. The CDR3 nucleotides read TGTGCCATACAGACTAACTATGGCTACACCTTC. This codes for CAIQTNYGYTF.